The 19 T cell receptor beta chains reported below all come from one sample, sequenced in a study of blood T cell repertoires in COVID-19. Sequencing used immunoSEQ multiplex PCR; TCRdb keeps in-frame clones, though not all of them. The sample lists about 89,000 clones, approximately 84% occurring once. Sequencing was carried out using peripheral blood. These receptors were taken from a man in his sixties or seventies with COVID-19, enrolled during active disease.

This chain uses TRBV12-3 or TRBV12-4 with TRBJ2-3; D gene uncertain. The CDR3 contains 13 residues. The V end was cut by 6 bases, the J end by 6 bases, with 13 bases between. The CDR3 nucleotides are TGTGCCAGCAGGCCCCGTTGGGCGGATACGCAGTATTTT. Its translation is CASRPRWADTQYF.

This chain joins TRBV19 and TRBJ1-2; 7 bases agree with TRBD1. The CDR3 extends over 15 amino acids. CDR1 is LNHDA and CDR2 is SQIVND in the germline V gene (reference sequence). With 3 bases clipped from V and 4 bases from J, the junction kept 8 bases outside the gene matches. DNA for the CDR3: TGTGCCAGTAGTATTGGTGGGACAGCCTCCTATGGCTACACCTTC. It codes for CASSIGGTASYGYTF.

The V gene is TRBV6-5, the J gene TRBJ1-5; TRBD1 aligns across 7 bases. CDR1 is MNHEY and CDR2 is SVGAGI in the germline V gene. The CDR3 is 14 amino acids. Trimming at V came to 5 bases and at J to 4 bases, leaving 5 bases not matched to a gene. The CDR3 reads CASSLQGPNQPQHF. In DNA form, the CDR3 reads TGTGCCAGCAGTCTACAGGGGCCTAATCAGCCCCAGCATTTT.

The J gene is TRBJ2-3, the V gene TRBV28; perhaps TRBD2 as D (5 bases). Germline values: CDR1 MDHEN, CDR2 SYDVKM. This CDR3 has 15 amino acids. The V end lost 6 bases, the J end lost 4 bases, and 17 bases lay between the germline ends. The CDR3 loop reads CASSFGRVLADTQYF. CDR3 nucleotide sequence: TGTGCCAGCAGCTTCGGGCGGGTTTTAGCAGATACGCAGTATTTT.

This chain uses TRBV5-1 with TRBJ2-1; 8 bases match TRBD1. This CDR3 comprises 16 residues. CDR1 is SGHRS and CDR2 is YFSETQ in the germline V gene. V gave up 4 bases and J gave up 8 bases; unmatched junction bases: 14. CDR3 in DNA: TGCGCCAGCAGCCGCTTGAGTCGGACAGGGCAAGATGAGCAGTTCTTC. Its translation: CASSRLSRTGQDEQFF.

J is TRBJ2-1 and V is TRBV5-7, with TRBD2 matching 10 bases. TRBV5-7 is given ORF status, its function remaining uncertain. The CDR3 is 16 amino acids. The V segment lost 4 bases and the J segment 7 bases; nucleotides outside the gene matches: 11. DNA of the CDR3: TGTGCCAGCAGCCCCCATAGCGGGAGGATATCGAATGAGCAGTTCTTC. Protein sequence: CASSPHSGRISNEQFF.

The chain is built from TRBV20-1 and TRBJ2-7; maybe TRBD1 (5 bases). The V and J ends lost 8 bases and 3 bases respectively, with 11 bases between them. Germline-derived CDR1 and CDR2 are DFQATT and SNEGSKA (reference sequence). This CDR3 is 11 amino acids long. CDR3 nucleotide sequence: TGCAGTCTGAGGACAAACTACGAGCAGTACTTC. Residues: CSLRTNYEQYF.

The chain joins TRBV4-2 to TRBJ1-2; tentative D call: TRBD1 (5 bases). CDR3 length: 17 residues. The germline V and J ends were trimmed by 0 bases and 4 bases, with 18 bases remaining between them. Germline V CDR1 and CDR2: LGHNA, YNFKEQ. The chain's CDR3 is CASSQDLREGPFYGYTF. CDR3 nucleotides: TGTGCCAGCAGCCAAGATCTCAGGGAAGGCCCCTTCTATGGCTACACCTTC.

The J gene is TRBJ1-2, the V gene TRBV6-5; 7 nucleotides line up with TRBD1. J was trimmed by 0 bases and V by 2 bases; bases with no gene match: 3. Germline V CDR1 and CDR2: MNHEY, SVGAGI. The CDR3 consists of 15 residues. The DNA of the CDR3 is TGTGCCAGCAGTTACCGGCAGGGGGCTAACTATGGCTACACCTTC. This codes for CASSYRQGANYGYTF.

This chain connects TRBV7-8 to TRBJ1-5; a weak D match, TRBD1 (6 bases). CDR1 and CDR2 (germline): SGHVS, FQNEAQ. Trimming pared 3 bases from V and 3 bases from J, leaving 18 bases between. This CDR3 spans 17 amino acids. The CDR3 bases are TGTGCCAGCAGCTTTATGACAGGTCCTCAGGACAATCAGCCCCAGCATTTT. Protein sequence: CASSFMTGPQDNQPQHF.

Written as DNA, the CDR3 is TGTGCCAGCAGTTACGGGGGGGTCAGCTCCTACGAGCAGTACTTC. Its protein is CASSYGGVSSYEQYF. The rearrangement uses TRBV6-2 or TRBV6-3 and TRBJ2-7; 7 nucleotides align to TRBD2. V lost 2 bases, J lost 0 bases, and 4 bases stayed unmatched. Germline V lookup: CDR1 MNHEY, CDR2 SVGEGT. This CDR3 is 15 amino acids long.

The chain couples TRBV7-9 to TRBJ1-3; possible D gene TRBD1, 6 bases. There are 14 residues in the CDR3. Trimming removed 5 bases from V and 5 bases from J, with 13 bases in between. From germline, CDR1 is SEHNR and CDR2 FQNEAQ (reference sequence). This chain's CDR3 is CASSDTGRRNTIYF. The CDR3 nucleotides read TGTGCCAGCAGCGATACAGGGCGGAGAAACACCATATATTTT.

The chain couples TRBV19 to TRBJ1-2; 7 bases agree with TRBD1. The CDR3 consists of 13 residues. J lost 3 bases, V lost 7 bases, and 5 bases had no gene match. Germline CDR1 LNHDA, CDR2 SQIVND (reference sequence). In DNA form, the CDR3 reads TGTGCCAGTAACACCAGGGGGTACTATGGCTACACCTTC. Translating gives CASNTRGYYGYTF.

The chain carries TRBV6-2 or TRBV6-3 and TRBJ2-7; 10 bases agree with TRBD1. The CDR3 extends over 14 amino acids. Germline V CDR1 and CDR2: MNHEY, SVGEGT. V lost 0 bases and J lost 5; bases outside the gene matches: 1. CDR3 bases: TGTGCCAGCAGTTACTCGGACAGGGGGGACGAGCAGTACTTC. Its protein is CASSYSDRGDEQYF.

CDR3 protein: CATSRDYLNYEQYF. The CDR3, as DNA: TGTGCCACCAGCAGAGATTACTTAAACTACGAGCAGTACTTC. This chain joins TRBV15 and TRBJ2-7, with D uncertain. Trimming took 0 bases from V and 3 from J, leaving 9 bases between them. CDR3 length equals 14 residues. CDR1 and CDR2 (germline): LNHNV, YYDKDF (reference sequence).

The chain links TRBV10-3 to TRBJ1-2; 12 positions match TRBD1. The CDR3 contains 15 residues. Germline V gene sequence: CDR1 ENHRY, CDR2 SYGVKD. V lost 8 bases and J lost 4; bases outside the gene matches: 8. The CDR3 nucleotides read TGTGCCATCGGGACAGGGGGCGCTGGGGGCTATGGCTACACCTTC. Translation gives CAIGTGGAGGYGYTF.

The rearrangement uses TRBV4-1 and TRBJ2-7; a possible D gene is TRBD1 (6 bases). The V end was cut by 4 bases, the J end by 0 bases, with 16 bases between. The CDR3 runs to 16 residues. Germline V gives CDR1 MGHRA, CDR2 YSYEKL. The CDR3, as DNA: TGCGCCAGCAGCCCACACACAGGGCTCTACTCCTACGAGCAGTACTTC. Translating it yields CASSPHTGLYSYEQYF.

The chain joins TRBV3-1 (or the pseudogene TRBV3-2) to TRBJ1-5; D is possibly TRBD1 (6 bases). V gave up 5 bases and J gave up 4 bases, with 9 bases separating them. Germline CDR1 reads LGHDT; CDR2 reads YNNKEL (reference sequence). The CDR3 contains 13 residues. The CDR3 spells CASSRTVNQPQHF. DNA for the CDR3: TGTGCCAGCAGCAGGACAGTTAATCAGCCCCAGCATTTT.

In DNA, the CDR3 is TGTGCCAGCAGCCAACCTACAGGGGAGTCAGAGACCCAGTACTTC. Translating gives CASSQPTGESETQYF. The chain recombines TRBV4-2 with TRBJ2-5; 7 bases are a match to TRBD1. There are 15 residues in the CDR3. With 2 bases clipped from V and 4 bases from J, the junction kept 7 bases outside the gene matches. Germline V gene sequence: CDR1 LGHNA, CDR2 YNFKEQ.